The subject of this entry is one T cell receptor (beta chain). No antigen is known for it. These data originate in a study of cytomegalovirus exposure and HLA in healthy donors. Points from the study as a whole: V- and J-gene trimming of TCR beta was linked (in a later analysis) to a missense DCLRE1C variant. Whilst most TCR sequences proved rare, a subset of public TCRs occurred across many donors.

Healthy bone marrow donors supplied every sample. The PCR had 60 Vbeta and 13 Jbeta primers. Measured with immunoSEQ multiplex PCR; TCRdb has only the in-frame clones, and not every one. The table lists about 170,000 clones, approximately 70% of them singletons. Germline values: CDR1 LGHNA, CDR2 YNFKEQ. The CDR3 has 17 amino acids. V shed 0 bases and J 9 bases; nucleotides not matched to a gene: 11. This clonotype originated in a middle-aged man in good health and CMV-seropositive. Specimen: PBMCs. The chain employs TRBV4-2 and TRBJ1-6; 7 nucleotides line up with TRBD1. The CDR3 reads CASSQEGGGGSGSPLHF. Written as DNA, the CDR3 is TGTGCCAGCAGCCAAGAGGGAGGAGGGGGCTCGGGTTCACCCCTCCACTTT.